This T cell receptor (beta chain) came from a study of shared clonotypes between healthy human individuals (dated by TCRdb to about 2020). About the study as a whole: A few men and two women, aged 18 to 49 years, made up the cohort. Per donor, leukapheresis produced somewhere between about 0.8 and 9 billion PBMCs. Libraries were prepared and TCR repertoires were sequenced by different laboratories using diverse techniques, in order to increase sequencing depth and limit assay-specific biases. Per donor, three plates each were used for CD4 naive and CD4 memory, two for CD8 naive, and one for CD8 memory. The study deeply sequenced blood TCR repertoires of 5 or 6 healthy adults to estimate repertoire size and the extent of clonotype sharing between individuals.

CD8 naive samples were obtained by positive selection for CCR7 among CD45RO-negative cells, yielding a CD45RA+CCR7+ population from which TemRA cells were excluded. Healthy HIV-negative adults with no recently reported acute infections or vaccinations were included as donors. Only Caucasian adults living in Nashville, Tennessee, USA were represented among the donors. After blood collection by leukapheresis, PBMCs were isolated using Ficoll-Histopaque density gradient centrifugation and then cryopreserved in the vapor phase of liquid nitrogen. Purity and quantity of every magnetically sorted T cell population were checked by analytical flow cytometry. Each sorted fraction had its genomic DNA isolated and then quantified by UV absorbance on a Nanodrop 2000c. Study-wide conclusions, independent of this receptor: Estimated clonotype richness was generally larger for naive than for memory subsets. Sampling was restricted to blood, and TCR repertoires in tissues likely differ from the TCR repertoires found in blood. Sharing across several donors was observed for about 5% of naive CD4, under 4% of naive CD8, 2.3% of memory CD4, and less than 0.45% of memory CD8 clonotypes. The genetic and exposure-history diversity represented was limited by the small number of donors. Pairwise subsampling led to the expectation that sequencing depth would affect the degree of clonotype sharing among donors. Clonotypes shared by all four sorted-subset donors showed higher generation probabilities than non-shared clonotypes. Incomplete sequencing was indicated by rarefaction of sorted-subset datasets, despite the large sequencing depth.

Remarks on this clone: Its antigen is unknown. No base qualities exist here, and no much larger clone lies one base off it.

Using the deep immunoSEQ assay, TCR CDR3 regions were amplified from genomic DNA by multiplex PCR. Extracted genomic DNA from each cell subset was spread evenly across all wells of several immunoSEQ 96-well plates, with each plate serving as a replicate. For sorted subsets, about 200 ng genomic DNA, equal to 25,000 to 35,000 T cell genomes, was loaded into each replicate PCR. Purified libraries were quantified with a Qubit 3.0 fluorometer, sized on a Bioanalyzer 2100, and re-quantified with the KAPA Library Quantification kit. Every immunoSEQ 96-well plate was sequenced on a dedicated single-read 150-cycle Illumina NextSeq 550 flow cell. Regarding the original processing steps: Because the immunoSEQ output included only junctional sequences and no quality scores, the filtering could not be the same as the filtering used for full-length reads. To assign V/J genes and CDR3, sequences were annotated using PyIR, a Python wrapper for IgBLAST v1.9, with IMGT germline references. Reads were removed for weak V/J assignments (E-value above 1e-6), missing CDR3, stop codons, out-of-frame junctions, or ambiguous translated residues. V3J clonotypes were defined as sequences sharing an identical inferred V gene, J gene, and CDR3 amino acid sequence. Percentage overlap between repertoires was computed as shared unique clonotypes divided by the size of the smaller repertoire. RTK rarefaction, the Chao1 estimator, and Recon v2.1 estimates of unobserved clonotypes were used to assess repertoire richness. For all TCRbeta clonotypes obtained by the gDNA method from four donors, generation probabilities were computed with OLGA. The source is immuneACCESS, and TCRdb retained only in-frame sequences with V and J called. Part of the clones is not carried over; for the studies checked, unresolved V genes explain less than half of this, and the remainder is unexplained. The V and J calls and clone size are taken from that table; D and trimming were inferred from the DNA. Within this sample are around 2,000,000 clones, with approximately 94% of them counted one time only. The ten top clones hold 1.2% of the sample.

Trimming leaves V shorter by 2 bases and J shorter by 3 bases, with the junction holding 8 bases beyond the gene matches. From the germline V gene, CDR1 is SGHDT and CDR2 is YYEEEE. Measured from the cysteine to the phenylalanine, the CDR3 is 16 residues long. Kept here is only the CDR3 DNA, which spans 48 bases and is read in frame from base 1. The TCR was taken from a man aged 18 to 30 in good health. The rearrangement joined TRBV5-6 to TRBJ2-3; 8 middle bases align to TRBD2. The sample taken for sequencing was naive CD8+ T cells sorted from blood. The sample's cell subset or site, from its label and the paper: CD45RA+CCR7+. Read as DNA, the sequence is TGTGCCAGCAGCTTATTAGCGGGGCGGGGGACAGATACGCAGTATTTT. This translates into CASSLLAGRGTDTQYF.